This TCR beta chain emerged from a study of beta chain features in type 1 diabetes. Study results and limitations: Shorter TCRB CDR3s, moderately but significantly so, were found in Type 1 diabetes patients in all four CD4+ subsets. Reads derived from cDNA could over-represent cells showing high TCR expression.

Expressed TCRB transcripts got sequenced, as all isolated RNA was reverse transcribed. Assay used: immunoSEQ multiplex PCR; TCRdb lists only in-frame clones, some missing. The table has about 260,000 clones, about 24% seen once. With 7 bases removed from V and 1 base from J, the gap between germline ends came to 19 bases. CDR1 is GTSNPN, CDR2 SVGIG, per germline (reference sequence). CDR3 size: 15 residues. In its sample, this clone was seen a few times. Antigen unknown. The TCR originated in a woman aged 25 to 45 with type 1 diabetes. The sequencing input was naive CD4+ T cells from blood. This chain connects TRBV30 to TRBJ2-5; TRBD2 is a possible D gene (6 bases). CDR3 amino acids: CAFGGTMGVQETQYF. The CDR3 DNA reads as TGTGCCTTCGGGGGTACGATGGGAGTCCAAGAGACCCAGTACTTC.